Following are 8 T cell receptor beta chains from one sample sequenced in a study of T cells in tuberculosis. TCRdb's table, derived via immunoSEQ multiplex PCR, lists solely in-frame clones and lacks some. The repertoire holds around 32,000 clones, with approximately 95% as singletons. The sequencing input was PBMCs. All receptors derive from a donor aged 10-29 years with latent tuberculosis or without tuberculosis infection.

The chain combines TRBV6-1 with TRBJ2-3, with D hard to call. The V gene's germline CDR1 is MNHNS and CDR2 SASEGT. Trimming shortened V by 6 bases and J by 0 bases, and 7 bases separated the two germline ends. The CDR3 is 13 residues long. The CDR3 DNA reads as TGTGCCAGCAGAGCCTTGAGCACAGATACGCAGTATTTT. Translating gives CASRALSTDTQYF.

The V call is TRBV27, the J call TRBJ1-2, with TRBD1 as a possible D gene (5 bases). This CDR3 has 15 residues. The germline CDR1 and CDR2 sequences are MNHEY and SMNVEV (reference sequence). V shed 2 bases and J shed 1 base, with 11 bases lying between them. The CDR3 loop is CASSLKTGYNYGYTF. The CDR3 region has the DNA TGTGCCAGCAGTTTAAAAACAGGTTATAACTATGGCTACACCTTC.

The rearrangement links TRBV5-4 to TRBJ2-1; 7 bases match TRBD2. V lost 1 base, J lost 10 bases, and 8 bases stayed unmatched. The CDR3 extends over 14 amino acids. Per germline, CDR1 SGHNT and CDR2 YYREEE (reference sequence). CDR3 residues: CASSLLAERREQFF. The CDR3 region has the DNA TGTGCCAGCAGCTTGCTAGCGGAGCGGCGAGAGCAGTTCTTC.

The V and J genes are TRBV10-1 and TRBJ2-5; tentatively, D is TRBD1 (6 bases). With 6 bases removed from V and 7 bases from J, the gap between germline ends came to 24 bases. The CDR3 runs to 16 residues. Germline V CDR1 and CDR2: WNHNN, SYGVQD (reference sequence). The CDR3 loop is CASSPDSTELGGTQYF. The CDR3 region has the DNA TGCGCCAGCAGCCCGGACAGCACGGAGCTAGGAGGGACCCAGTACTTC.

The V and J genes are TRBV5-1 and TRBJ2-1, with 8 bases lining up with TRBD1. The CDR3 consists of 14 residues. Germline trimming cut 0 bases from V and 7 bases from J; bases unmatched to any gene: 3. Germline V gene lookup returns CDR1 SGHRS and CDR2 YFSETQ. The CDR3 loop reads CASSLEQGDNEQFF. In DNA, the CDR3 is TGCGCCAGCAGCTTGGAACAGGGGGATAATGAGCAGTTCTTC.

The table lists this clone with a count of one. The J gene is TRBJ2-6, the V gene TRBV6-5, with D possibly being TRBD1 (6 bases). This CDR3 has 15 residues. V lost 4 bases and J lost 1, with 8 bases in between. Looked up from germline, CDR1 is MNHEY and CDR2 is SVGAGI. CDR3: CASSFQGSGANVLTF. CDR3 nucleotide sequence: TGTGCCAGCAGTTTCCAGGGGTCTGGGGCCAACGTCCTGACTTTC.

The chain joins TRBV30 to TRBJ1-5; 7 nucleotides line up with TRBD1. V lost 1 base and J lost 3; bases outside the gene matches: 3. The CDR3 runs to 14 residues. Germline lookup yields CDR1 GTSNPN and CDR2 SVGIG (reference sequence). CDR3: CAWSDGTANQPQHF. For the CDR3, the DNA is TGTGCCTGGAGTGACGGGACAGCCAATCAGCCCCAGCATTTT.

The V and J genes are TRBV4-2 and TRBJ2-6; 10 positions match TRBD2. From germline, CDR1 is LGHNA and CDR2 YNFKEQ. V shed 0 bases, J shed 3 bases, and the junction held 8 bases outside the gene matches. There are 19 residues in the CDR3. CDR3 sequence (DNA): TGTGCCAGCAGCCAAGAGATTCTAGCGGGAGTTTTTGGGGCCAACGTCCTGACTTTC. Translating gives CASSQEILAGVFGANVLTF.